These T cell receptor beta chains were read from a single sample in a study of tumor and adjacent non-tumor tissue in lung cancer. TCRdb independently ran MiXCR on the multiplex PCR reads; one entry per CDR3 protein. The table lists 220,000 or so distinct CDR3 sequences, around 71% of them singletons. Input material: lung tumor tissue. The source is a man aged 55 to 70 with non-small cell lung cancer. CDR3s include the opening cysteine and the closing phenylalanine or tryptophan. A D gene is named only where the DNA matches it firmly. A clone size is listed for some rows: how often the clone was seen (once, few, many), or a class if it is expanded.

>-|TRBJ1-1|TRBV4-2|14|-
CASSQGWISGEAFF
TGTGCCAGCAGCCAAGGTTGGATAAGCGGTGAAGCTTTCTTT
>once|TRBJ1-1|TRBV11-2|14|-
CTSSLVGRDTEAIF
TGTACCAGCAGCTTAGTCGGGAGGGACACTGAAGCTATCTTT
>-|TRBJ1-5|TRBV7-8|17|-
CASSPFVLIRGNQPQHF
TGTGCCAGCAGCCCCTTCGTTCTAATAAGGGGCAATCAGCCCCAGCATTTT
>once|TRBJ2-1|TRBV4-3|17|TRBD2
CASSHWTSGSDYNEQFF
TGCGCCAGCAGCCACTGGACTAGCGGGAGTGATTACAATGAGCAGTTCTTC
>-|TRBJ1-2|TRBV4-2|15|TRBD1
CASSQAQQGIVGYTF
TGTGCCAGCAGCCAGGCACAACAGGGGATCGTAGGCTACACCTTC
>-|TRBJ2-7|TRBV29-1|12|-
CGVEIQGYEQYF
TGCGGCGTTGAAATACAGGGATACGAGCAGTACTTC
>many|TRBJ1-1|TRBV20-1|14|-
CSAREAPMNTEAFF
TGCAGTGCTAGAGAAGCACCCATGAACACTGAAGCTTTCTTT
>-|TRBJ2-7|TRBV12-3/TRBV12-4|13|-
CASSFVGGYEQYF
TGTGCCAGCAGTTTTGTTGGGGGCTACGAGCAGTACTTC
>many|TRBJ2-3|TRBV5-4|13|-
CASSLPGGDTQYF
TGTGCCAGCAGCTTGCCCGGCGGAGATACGCAGTATTTT
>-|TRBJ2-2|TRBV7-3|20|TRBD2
CASSIRPGTSGRVNTGELFF
TGTGCCAGCAGCATCCGTCCCGGGACTAGCGGGAGGGTAAACACCGGGGAGCTGTTTTTT
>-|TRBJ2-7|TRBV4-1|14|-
CASSQTGAVHEQYF
TGCGCCAGCAGTCAAACGGGAGCCGTCCACGAGCAGTACTTC
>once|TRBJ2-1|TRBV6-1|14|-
CASSEAMILNEQFF
TGTGCCAGCAGTGAAGCTATGATTCTCAATGAGCAGTTCTTC
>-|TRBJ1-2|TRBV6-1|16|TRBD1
CASRFLTGIDVYGYTF
TGTGCCAGCAGGTTTTTGACAGGGATAGATGTCTATGGCTACACCTTC
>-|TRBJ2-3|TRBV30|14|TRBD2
CAWTPGLAGDTQYF
TGTGCCTGGACCCCGGGACTAGCAGGGGATACGCAGTATTTT
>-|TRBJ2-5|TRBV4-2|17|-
CASSQDMSVERRETQYF
TGTGCCAGCAGCCAAGATATGAGCGTGGAGCGTAGGGAGACCCAGTATTTC
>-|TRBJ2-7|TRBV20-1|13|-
CSARDGKGYEQYF
TGCAGTGCTAGGGATGGCAAGGGATACGAGCAGTACTTC
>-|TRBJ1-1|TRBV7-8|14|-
CVSSLPVRGAEAFF
TGTGTCAGCAGCTTACCCGTCAGGGGAGCTGAAGCTTTCTTT
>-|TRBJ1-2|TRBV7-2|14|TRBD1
CASSPGQGAYGYTF
TGTGCCAGCAGCCCGGGACAGGGGGCCTATGGCTACACCTTC
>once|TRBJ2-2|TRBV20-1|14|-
CSARVGGNTGELFF
TGCAGTGCTAGAGTCGGCGGGAACACCGGGGAGCTGTTTTTT
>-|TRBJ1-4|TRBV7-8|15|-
CASSLRTALNEKQFF
TGTGCCAGCAGCTTACGGACGGCCTTGAATGAAAAACAGTTTTTT
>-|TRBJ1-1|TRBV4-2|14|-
CVSSQVLINTEAFF
TGTGTCAGCAGCCAGGTCCTCATCAACACTGAAGCTTTCTTT
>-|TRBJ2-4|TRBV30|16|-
CAWSVRRSVSKNIQYF
TGTGCCTGGAGTGTGAGGCGGTCGGTGTCTAAAAACATTCAGTACTTC
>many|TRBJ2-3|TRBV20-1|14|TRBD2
CSARAPGLARTQYF
TGCAGTGCTAGAGCCCCGGGACTAGCGCGTACGCAGTATTTT
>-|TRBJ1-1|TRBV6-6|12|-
CASSYEGPKAFF
TGTGCCAGCAGTTACGAGGGGCCAAAAGCTTTCTTT
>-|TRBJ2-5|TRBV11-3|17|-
CANSLDLGARKGETQYF
TGTGCCAACAGCTTAGATCTTGGCGCGAGGAAGGGAGAGACCCAGTACTTC
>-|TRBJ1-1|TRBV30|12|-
CAWTGFNTEAFF
TGTGCCTGGACAGGGTTTAACACTGAAGCTTTCTTT
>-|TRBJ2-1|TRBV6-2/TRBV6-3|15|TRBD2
CASIYIGGSRYEQFF
TGTGCCAGCATTTATATAGGCGGGAGCCGGTATGAGCAGTTCTTC
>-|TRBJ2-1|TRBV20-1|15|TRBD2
CGVSYGTSFSNEQFF
TGCGGTGTTAGCTACGGGACTAGCTTTTCTAATGAGCAGTTCTTC
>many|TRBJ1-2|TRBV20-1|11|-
CSARGPGGYTF
TGCAGTGCTAGAGGACCCGGTGGCTACACCTTC
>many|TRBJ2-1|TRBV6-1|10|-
CASSEPEQFF
TGTGCCAGCAGTGAACCAGAGCAGTTCTTC
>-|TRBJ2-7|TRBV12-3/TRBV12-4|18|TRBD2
CASSLSSMDGRESYEQYF
TGTGCTAGCAGTTTAAGCTCCATGGATGGGCGGGAGAGCTACGAGCAGTACTTC
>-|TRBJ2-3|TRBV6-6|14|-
CASSPRGADQHQYF
TGTGCCAGCAGTCCCAGGGGCGCGGATCAGCACCAGTATTTT
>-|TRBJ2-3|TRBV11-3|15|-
CAGSFESLNTDTQYF
TGTGCCGGCAGCTTCGAGAGCCTGAACACAGATACTCAGTATTTT
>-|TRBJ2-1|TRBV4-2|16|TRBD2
CASSQEETSGYNEQFF
TGTGCCAGCAGCCAAGAAGAGACTAGCGGCTACAATGAGCAGTTCTTC
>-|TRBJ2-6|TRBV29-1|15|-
CGAITDRSGANVLTF
TGCGGCGCTATCACCGACCGCTCTGGGGCCAACGTCCTGACTTTC
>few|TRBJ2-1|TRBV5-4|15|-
CAGSLESRRDNEQFF
TGTGCCGGCAGCTTGGAGTCCCGGCGAGACAATGAGCAGTTCTTC
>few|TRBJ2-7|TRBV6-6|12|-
CASTQRVYEQYF
TGTGCCAGCACTCAGAGGGTGTACGAGCAGTACTTC